The 8 T cell receptor beta chains below come from one sample, sequenced in a study of Ad26.COV2.S vaccination and SARS-CoV-2 variants. Sequenced by immunoSEQ multiplex PCR; TCRdb stores in-frame clones only, minus some. The sample carries about 680,000 clones, 89% recorded once. Treatment in this sample: around 19 received Ad26.COV2.S at low or high dose, single or two shots; 5 received placebo; per-sample allocation not given. Sampling was performed 63 days after the first vaccine or placebo injection. The material was peripheral blood, obtained in a trial of Ad26.COV2.S vaccine versus placebo. The receptors shown here come from a person between 18 and 65 years old who received the Ad26.COV2.S COVID-19 vaccine or a placebo.

The CDR3 DNA sequence: TGTGCCAGCAGCTTACGTCAGGGACCTGAAGCTTTCTTT. It codes for CASSLRQGPEAFF. The chain recombines TRBV7-8 with TRBJ1-1, with D possibly matching TRBD1 (5 bases). Germline assignment: CDR1 SGHVS and CDR2 FQNEAQ. Trimming took off 2 bases at V and 6 bases at J, with 10 bases between the two ends. The CDR3 spans 13 residues. The whole variable domain, filled in from reference TRBV7-8 and TRBJ1-1, reads GAGVSQSPRYKVAKRGQDVALRCDPISGHVSLFWYQQALGQGPEFLTYFQNEAQLDKSGLPSDRFFAERPEGSVSTLKIQRTQQEDSAVYLCASSLRQGPEAFFGQGTRLTVV.

The chain carries TRBV18 and TRBJ1-1; D uncertain. The CDR3 has 14 amino acids. The V end was cut by 2 bases, the J end by 1 base, with 8 bases between. Germline V CDR1 and CDR2: KGHSH, LQKENI. CDR3 residues: CASSPFAGNTEAFF. The CDR3 DNA is TGTGCCAGCTCACCATTTGCGGGGAACACTGAAGCTTTCTTT.

The genes are TRBV10-1 and TRBJ2-5, with TRBD1 as a possible D gene (6 bases). Between the trimmed V and J ends, which lost 7 bases and 1 base, there was a span of 7 bases. The CDR3 length is 12 residues. From germline, CDR1 is WNHNN and CDR2 SYGVQD (reference sequence). In DNA form, the CDR3 reads TGCGCCAGCATAGGGGGCCAAGAGACCCAGTACTTC. Protein product: CASIGGQETQYF.

This chain uses TRBV25-1 with TRBJ2-6, with 11 positions matching TRBD1. Germline V gene lookup returns CDR1 MGHDK and CDR2 SYGVNS. The CDR3 is 18 residues long. With 0 bases clipped from V and 2 bases from J, the junction kept 3 bases outside the gene matches. The CDR3 DNA sequence: TGTGCCAGCAGTGAATACGGACAGGGGGCCGCTGGGGCCAACGTCCTGACTTTC. Translated: CASSEYGQGAAGANVLTF.

The J gene is TRBJ1-5, the V gene TRBV2, with D possibly matching TRBD1 (6 bases). The CDR3 runs 15 residues. The V and J ends lost 5 bases and 2 bases respectively, with 13 bases between them. CDR1 is SNHLY and CDR2 is FYNNEI in the germline V gene. The CDR3 bases are TGTGCCAGCAGTCCGGGCCCAGGGGGCAATCAGCCCCAGCATTTT. It is translated as CASSPGPGGNQPQHF. Supplemented by reference TRBV2 and TRBJ1-5, the full variable domain reads EPEVTQTPSHQVTQMGQEVILRCVPISNHLYFYWYRQILGQKVEFLVSFYNNEISEKSEIFDDQFSVERPDGSNFTLKIRSTKLEDSAMYFCASSPGPGGNQPQHFGDGTRLSIL.

V is TRBV27 and J is TRBJ2-2, with 10 bases that match TRBD2. V shed 0 bases and J 7 bases; nucleotides not matched to a gene: 8. This CDR3 has 17 residues. Germline V gene sequence: CDR1 MNHEY, CDR2 SMNVEV (reference sequence). CDR3 protein: CASSLSGLAALGGELFF. The CDR3, as DNA: TGTGCCAGCAGTTTATCTGGACTAGCGGCGCTGGGCGGGGAGCTGTTTTTT.

The chain recombines TRBV30 with TRBJ1-5, with D tentatively TRBD1 (6 bases). The CDR3 loop spans 15 amino acids. Trimming left V 2 bases short and J 0 bases short, with 11 bases between. From germline, CDR1 is GTSNPN and CDR2 SVGIG (reference sequence). CDR3 nucleotide sequence: TGTGCCTGGAGTTCCGGGACAAATAGCAATCAGCCCCAGCATTTT. It codes for CAWSSGTNSNQPQHF.

V gene TRBV19 combines with J gene TRBJ2-5; D not resolved. The V gene's germline CDR1 is LNHDA and CDR2 SQIVND (reference sequence). Trimming removed 5 bases at V and 5 bases at J, with 15 bases between. This CDR3 contains 14 residues. CDR3 sequence: CASSSGRTEETQYF. Here the CDR3 DNA reads TGTGCCAGTAGTTCTGGGCGAACGGAGGAGACCCAGTACTTC.